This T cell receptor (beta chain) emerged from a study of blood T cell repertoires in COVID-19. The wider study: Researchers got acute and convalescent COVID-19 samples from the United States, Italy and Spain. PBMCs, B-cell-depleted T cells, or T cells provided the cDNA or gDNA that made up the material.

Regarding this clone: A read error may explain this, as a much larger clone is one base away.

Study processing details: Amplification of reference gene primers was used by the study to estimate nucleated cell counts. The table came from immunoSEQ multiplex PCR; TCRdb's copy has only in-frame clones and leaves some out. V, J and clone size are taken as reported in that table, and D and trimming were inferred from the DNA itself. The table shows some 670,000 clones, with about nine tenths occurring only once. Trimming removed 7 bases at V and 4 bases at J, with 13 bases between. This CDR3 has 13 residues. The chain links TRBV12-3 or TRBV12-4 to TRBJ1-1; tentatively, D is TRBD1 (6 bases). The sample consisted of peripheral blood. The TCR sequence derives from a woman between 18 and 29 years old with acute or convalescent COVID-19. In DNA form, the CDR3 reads TGTGCCAGCACCTTGATAGGGGGCACTGAAGCTTTCTTT. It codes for CASTLIGGTEAFF.